A selection of T cell receptor beta chains follows, all from one sample in a study of blood T cell repertoires in COVID-19. The table came from immunoSEQ multiplex PCR; TCRdb's copy has only in-frame clones and leaves some out. The repertoire includes about 160,000 clones, about four fifths of them detected once, and about 3.7% sits in the top ten. Sequenced input: PBMCs or T cells enriched from blood (not recorded which). These TCRs come from a woman aged 55-70 years who had recovered from COVID-19. The CDR3 runs from the conserved cysteine through the conserved F or W. Fields, in order: CDR3 DNA, CDR3 protein, clone size, V gene, D gene, J gene. A D gene is named only where the DNA matches it firmly. The size of a clone is reported for some rows only, either as once, few or many, or as a class for expanded clones.

CDR3nt: TGCGCCAGCACCGGGAGCGAGACCCAGTACTTC
CDR3aa: CASTGSETQYF
abundance: NA
v_gene: TRBV10-2
d_gene: NA
j_gene: TRBJ2-5

CDR3nt: TGTGCCAGCAGCGCGAAGAGCGGGGGAACCTACAATGAGCAGTTCTTC
CDR3aa: CASSAKSGGTYNEQFF
abundance: NA
v_gene: TRBV9
d_gene: TRBD2
j_gene: TRBJ2-1

CDR3nt: TGTGCCAGCAGCTTAGAGGGGTATGGCTACACCTTC
CDR3aa: CASSLEGYGYTF
abundance: NA
v_gene: TRBV7-9
d_gene: NA
j_gene: TRBJ1-2

CDR3nt: TGTGCCACCAGTGATTCGGGGGTGGGCAATCAGCCCCAGCATTTT
CDR3aa: CATSDSGVGNQPQHF
abundance: few
v_gene: TRBV24-1
d_gene: NA
j_gene: TRBJ1-5

CDR3nt: TGTGCCAGCTCACCCGACAGGTACCACAATGAGCAGTTCTTC
CDR3aa: CASSPDRYHNEQFF
abundance: NA
v_gene: TRBV18
d_gene: NA
j_gene: TRBJ2-1

CDR3nt: TGTGCCAGCAGCCAAGATTTTACGAGGAGATCCTACACCTTC
CDR3aa: CASSQDFTRRSYTF
abundance: NA
v_gene: TRBV3-1/TRBV3-2
d_gene: NA
j_gene: TRBJ1-2

CDR3nt: TGTGCCAGCAGTTATGTCCGGACAGGGGTTAATTCACCCCTCCACTTT
CDR3aa: CASSYVRTGVNSPLHF
abundance: NA
v_gene: TRBV27
d_gene: TRBD1
j_gene: TRBJ1-6

CDR3nt: TGTGCCAGCACCGGGTCCCTTGGGAGAACATACAATGAGCAGTTCTTC
CDR3aa: CASTGSLGRTYNEQFF
abundance: NA
v_gene: TRBV2
d_gene: NA
j_gene: TRBJ2-1

CDR3nt: TGTGCCAGCGACAGGGGGAACTCTGGAAACACCATATATTTT
CDR3aa: CASDRGNSGNTIYF
abundance: NA
v_gene: TRBV19
d_gene: TRBD1
j_gene: TRBJ1-3

CDR3nt: TGTGCCAGCAGTACTGGGACAGGGAACGGCTACACCTTC
CDR3aa: CASSTGTGNGYTF
abundance: NA
v_gene: TRBV28
d_gene: TRBD1
j_gene: TRBJ1-2

CDR3nt: TGTGCCAGCAGCGTAGGGGGCGGGGCCTCCTACAATGAGCAGTTCTTC
CDR3aa: CASSVGGGASYNEQFF
abundance: NA
v_gene: TRBV9
d_gene: NA
j_gene: TRBJ2-1

CDR3nt: TGTGCCAGCAGCCCCCTCCCTCACCGGGGGGCATATACGCAGTATTTT
CDR3aa: CASSPLPHRGAYTQYF
abundance: NA
v_gene: TRBV7-9
d_gene: NA
j_gene: TRBJ2-3

CDR3nt: TGTGCCAGCAGTCGGGAGTTTAGCAATCAGCCCCAGCATTTT
CDR3aa: CASSREFSNQPQHF
abundance: once
v_gene: TRBV5-6
d_gene: NA
j_gene: TRBJ1-5

CDR3nt: TGTGCCAGCAGTTACGGGGGACAGACCTACGAGCAGTACTTC
CDR3aa: CASSYGGQTYEQYF
abundance: NA
v_gene: TRBV6-5
d_gene: TRBD1
j_gene: TRBJ2-7

CDR3nt: TGTGCCAGCAGCCCCAGGGGAGACTACGAGCAGTACTTC
CDR3aa: CASSPRGDYEQYF
abundance: NA
v_gene: TRBV12-3/TRBV12-4
d_gene: NA
j_gene: TRBJ2-7

CDR3nt: TGTGCCAGCAGTTACATGGCCTATCAGCCCCAGCATTTT
CDR3aa: CASSYMAYQPQHF
abundance: NA
v_gene: TRBV6-2/TRBV6-3
d_gene: NA
j_gene: TRBJ1-5

CDR3nt: TGTGCCACCAGAGATAGACAGGGCTATGGCTACACCTTC
CDR3aa: CATRDRQGYGYTF
abundance: NA
v_gene: TRBV24-1
d_gene: TRBD1
j_gene: TRBJ1-2

CDR3nt: TGTGCCTGGAGGAGGGGAGGGAACACTGAAGCTTTCTTT
CDR3aa: CAWRRGGNTEAFF
abundance: NA
v_gene: TRBV30
d_gene: NA
j_gene: TRBJ1-1

CDR3nt: TGTGCCAGCAGCCCCGCCGTAGGGGTAGGGGAGCAGTTCTTC
CDR3aa: CASSPAVGVGEQFF
abundance: NA
v_gene: TRBV7-2
d_gene: NA
j_gene: TRBJ2-1

CDR3nt: TGTGCCAGCAGCCAACGGGGAAGGGTCGGAGAAAAACTGTTTTTT
CDR3aa: CASSQRGRVGEKLFF
abundance: NA
v_gene: TRBV14
d_gene: NA
j_gene: TRBJ1-4

CDR3nt: TGTGCCAGCAGGGGGAATATAGGAGGGCAGCCCCAGCATTTT
CDR3aa: CASRGNIGGQPQHF
abundance: NA
v_gene: TRBV2
d_gene: NA
j_gene: TRBJ1-5

CDR3nt: TGCGCCAGCAGCTTGGTTGGACTAGCGGGGTTCTACGAGCAGTACTTC
CDR3aa: CASSLVGLAGFYEQYF
abundance: NA
v_gene: TRBV5-1
d_gene: TRBD2
j_gene: TRBJ2-7

CDR3nt: TGTGCCAGTAGTATCGTACTAGGGAAAACCTACGAGCAGTACTTC
CDR3aa: CASSIVLGKTYEQYF
abundance: NA
v_gene: TRBV19
d_gene: NA
j_gene: TRBJ2-7

CDR3nt: TGTGCCAGTAGTACCCGCGGGGGACTTAACTATGGCTACACCTTC
CDR3aa: CASSTRGGLNYGYTF
abundance: few
v_gene: TRBV19
d_gene: NA
j_gene: TRBJ1-2

CDR3nt: TGTGCCAGCAGCCGCAATGGGGACAGGGAGCAGTACTTC
CDR3aa: CASSRNGDREQYF
abundance: NA
v_gene: TRBV2
d_gene: TRBD1
j_gene: TRBJ2-7

CDR3nt: TGTGCCAGCAGCCGTCGGACAGGGGATTTCAATCAGCCCCAGCATTTT
CDR3aa: CASSRRTGDFNQPQHF
abundance: NA
v_gene: TRBV4-2
d_gene: TRBD1
j_gene: TRBJ1-5

CDR3nt: TGTGCCAGCAGCAAGGAGGGGCTAGCGACCCAAGAGACCCAGTACTTC
CDR3aa: CASSKEGLATQETQYF
abundance: NA
v_gene: TRBV9
d_gene: NA
j_gene: TRBJ2-5

CDR3nt: TGTGCCAGTAGTTTTCTCTATGGCTACACCTTC
CDR3aa: CASSFLYGYTF
abundance: few
v_gene: TRBV19
d_gene: NA
j_gene: TRBJ1-2

CDR3nt: TGCAGCGTTGGAGGGGGTAGCAATCAGCCCCAGCATTTT
CDR3aa: CSVGGGSNQPQHF
abundance: NA
v_gene: TRBV29-1
d_gene: NA
j_gene: TRBJ1-5

CDR3nt: TGTGCCAGCAGCCAGGTAGCGGGGTCCTACGAGCAGTACTTC
CDR3aa: CASSQVAGSYEQYF
abundance: NA
v_gene: TRBV14
d_gene: TRBD2
j_gene: TRBJ2-7

CDR3nt: TGTGCCAGCAGCTGGACTAGCGGGGGGGTAGAGACCCAGTACTTC
CDR3aa: CASSWTSGGVETQYF
abundance: NA
v_gene: TRBV11-2
d_gene: TRBD2
j_gene: TRBJ2-5

CDR3nt: TGTGCCAGCAGGCGAACCACAGGGAAGGAGACCCAGTACTTC
CDR3aa: CASRRTTGKETQYF
abundance: once
v_gene: TRBV27
d_gene: NA
j_gene: TRBJ2-5

CDR3nt: TGTGCCAGCAGCCTCGGAAGCCAAGGGGCAGCTTTCTTT
CDR3aa: CASSLGSQGAAFF
abundance: NA
v_gene: TRBV5-6
d_gene: NA
j_gene: TRBJ1-1

CDR3nt: TGCAGTGCTAGTTCCCTTCGCGCGGGGGGGCCAACCGGGGAGCTGTTTTTT
CDR3aa: CSASSLRAGGPTGELFF
abundance: NA
v_gene: TRBV20-1
d_gene: TRBD2
j_gene: TRBJ2-2

CDR3nt: TGTGCCACCAGTGACGAAAAGACAGTCCGTGGCTACACCTTC
CDR3aa: CATSDEKTVRGYTF
abundance: NA
v_gene: TRBV24-1
d_gene: NA
j_gene: TRBJ1-2

CDR3nt: TGTGCCAGCAGCCGGGGTGGGAGCGAAAAACTGTTTTTT
CDR3aa: CASSRGGSEKLFF
abundance: NA
v_gene: TRBV9
d_gene: NA
j_gene: TRBJ1-4

CDR3nt: TGTGCCAGCAGTACCTACTACGAGCAGTACTTC
CDR3aa: CASSTYYEQYF
abundance: NA
v_gene: TRBV12-3/TRBV12-4
d_gene: NA
j_gene: TRBJ2-7

CDR3nt: TGTGCCAGCAGCCAAAGCGGCCCAAGCGTCAATGAGCAGTTCTTC
CDR3aa: CASSQSGPSVNEQFF
abundance: NA
v_gene: TRBV3-1/TRBV3-2
d_gene: NA
j_gene: TRBJ2-1

CDR3nt: TGTGCCAGCGGTCCACAGGGGCCTCATGAAAAACTGTTTTTT
CDR3aa: CASGPQGPHEKLFF
abundance: NA
v_gene: TRBV27
d_gene: TRBD1
j_gene: TRBJ1-4

CDR3nt: TGTGCCATCAACACCGGGACAGTCGAGACCCAGTACTTC
CDR3aa: CAINTGTVETQYF
abundance: NA
v_gene: TRBV10-3
d_gene: TRBD1
j_gene: TRBJ2-5

CDR3nt: TGTGCCAGCAAAGGTGAAACAGGGCTGAACACTGAAGCTTTCTTT
CDR3aa: CASKGETGLNTEAFF
abundance: NA
v_gene: TRBV2
d_gene: NA
j_gene: TRBJ1-1

CDR3nt: TGTGCCAGCAGCGTAGGGATCGGGGGGGCTGGAGATACGCAGTATTTT
CDR3aa: CASSVGIGGAGDTQYF
abundance: NA
v_gene: TRBV9
d_gene: TRBD2
j_gene: TRBJ2-3

CDR3nt: TGTGCCTCCTCGGGGGGGGAGACCTATGGCTACACCTTC
CDR3aa: CASSGGETYGYTF
abundance: NA
v_gene: TRBV10-3
d_gene: NA
j_gene: TRBJ1-2

CDR3nt: TGTGCCTGGAGTATTAGCGGGGGGTCCTACGAGCAGTACTTC
CDR3aa: CAWSISGGSYEQYF
abundance: few
v_gene: TRBV30
d_gene: TRBD2
j_gene: TRBJ2-7

CDR3nt: TGTGCCAGCAGCTCCGACAGTGTGAGTGAAAAACTGTTTTTT
CDR3aa: CASSSDSVSEKLFF
abundance: NA
v_gene: TRBV5-6
d_gene: NA
j_gene: TRBJ1-4

CDR3nt: TGTGCCAGCTCACTCAGCGGGGAAGGATCACCCCTCCACTTT
CDR3aa: CASSLSGEGSPLHF
abundance: NA
v_gene: TRBV18
d_gene: NA
j_gene: TRBJ1-6

CDR3nt: TGTGCCAGCAGCCTCGGGACACAGGTGCGGGTTTTTGGCTACACCTTC
CDR3aa: CASSLGTQVRVFGYTF
abundance: few
v_gene: TRBV5-4
d_gene: NA
j_gene: TRBJ1-2

CDR3nt: TGTGCCAGCAGCTTGACGGAGGGGGCCGAGTTTGGTGGCTACACCTTC
CDR3aa: CASSLTEGAEFGGYTF
abundance: few
v_gene: TRBV5-5
d_gene: TRBD1
j_gene: TRBJ1-2

CDR3nt: TGCAGTGCTAGTTCGGGGGAGGAGAGCTCACCCCTCCACTTT
CDR3aa: CSASSGEESSPLHF
abundance: many
v_gene: TRBV20-1
d_gene: NA
j_gene: TRBJ1-6

CDR3nt: TGTGCCAGCACCAAGGGACAAATGAACACTGAAGCTTTCTTT
CDR3aa: CASTKGQMNTEAFF
abundance: NA
v_gene: TRBV6-5
d_gene: NA
j_gene: TRBJ1-1

CDR3nt: TGTGCCAGCAGCTATGGTGACCAGCGGGCCTACGAGCAGTACTTC
CDR3aa: CASSYGDQRAYEQYF
abundance: NA
v_gene: TRBV5-4
d_gene: NA
j_gene: TRBJ2-7

CDR3nt: TGCGCCAGCAGCATAAAGCCGACAGGGGTCTCCTACGAGCAGTACTTC
CDR3aa: CASSIKPTGVSYEQYF
abundance: NA
v_gene: TRBV4-1
d_gene: TRBD1
j_gene: TRBJ2-7

CDR3nt: TGTGCCAGCAGCCAAGGAGGAGCCGGGACTTCTGGCTACACCTTC
CDR3aa: CASSQGGAGTSGYTF
abundance: NA
v_gene: TRBV16
d_gene: NA
j_gene: TRBJ1-2

CDR3nt: TGTGCCAGCAACCCGGCTAGCGGGAGTTACGAGCAGTACTTC
CDR3aa: CASNPASGSYEQYF
abundance: NA
v_gene: TRBV6-5
d_gene: TRBD2
j_gene: TRBJ2-7

CDR3nt: TGCGCCAGCAGCCTACGGACAGGGTTTACTCCCTACTACGAGCAGTACTTC
CDR3aa: CASSLRTGFTPYYEQYF
abundance: NA
v_gene: TRBV4-1
d_gene: TRBD1
j_gene: TRBJ2-7